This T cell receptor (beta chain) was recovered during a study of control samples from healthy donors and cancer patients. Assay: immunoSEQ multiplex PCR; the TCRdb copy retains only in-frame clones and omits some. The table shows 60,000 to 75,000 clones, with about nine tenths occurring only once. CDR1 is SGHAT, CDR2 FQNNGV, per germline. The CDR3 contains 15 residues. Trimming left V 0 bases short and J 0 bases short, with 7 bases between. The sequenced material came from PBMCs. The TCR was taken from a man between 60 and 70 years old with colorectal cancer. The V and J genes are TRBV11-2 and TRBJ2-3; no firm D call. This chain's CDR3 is CASSLDLQSTDTQYF. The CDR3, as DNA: TGTGCCAGCAGCTTAGATCTTCAAAGCACAGATACGCAGTATTTT. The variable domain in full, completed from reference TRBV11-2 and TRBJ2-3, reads EAGVAQSPRYKIIEKRQSVAFWCNPISGHATLYWYQQILGQGPKLLIQFQNNGVVDDSQLPKDRFSAERLKGVDSTLKIQPAKLEDSAVYLCASSLDLQSTDTQYFGPGTRLTVL.